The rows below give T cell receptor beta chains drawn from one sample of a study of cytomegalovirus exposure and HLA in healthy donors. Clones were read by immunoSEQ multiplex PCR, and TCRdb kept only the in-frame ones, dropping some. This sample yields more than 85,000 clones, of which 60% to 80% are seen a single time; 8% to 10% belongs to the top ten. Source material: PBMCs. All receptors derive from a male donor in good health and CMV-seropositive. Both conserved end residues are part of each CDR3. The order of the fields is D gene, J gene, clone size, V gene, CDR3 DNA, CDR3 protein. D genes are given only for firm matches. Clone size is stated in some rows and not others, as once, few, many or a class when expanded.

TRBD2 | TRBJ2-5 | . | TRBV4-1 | TGCGCCAGCAGCCTTAGCGGGGAGACCCAGTACTTC | CASSLSGETQYF
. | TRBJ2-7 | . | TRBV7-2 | TGTGCCAGCAGCTTAGCGGCTAGGGGGACCCACGAGCAGTACTTC | CASSLAARGTHEQYF
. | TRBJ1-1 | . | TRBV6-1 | TGTGCCAGCAGTGAAGCCGGGAGGGACACTGAAGCTTTCTTT | CASSEAGRDTEAFF
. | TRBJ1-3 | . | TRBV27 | TGTGCCAGCAGGCTCACAGGCTCCGGAAACACCATATATTTT | CASRLTGSGNTIYF
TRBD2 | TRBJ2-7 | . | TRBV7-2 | TGTGCCAGCGGGACTAGACAGCCCTACGAGCAGTACTTC | CASGTRQPYEQYF
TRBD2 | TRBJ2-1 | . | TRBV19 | TGTGCCAGTAGTATGAGGCGGGAGGGTTACAATGAGCAGTTCTTC | CASSMRREGYNEQFF
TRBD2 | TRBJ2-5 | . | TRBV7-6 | TGTGCCAGCAGCTCGGGGGGGGAGACCCAGTACTTC | CASSSGGETQYF
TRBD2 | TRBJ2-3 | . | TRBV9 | TGTGCCAGCAGCGTAGGACTAGCGGTCACAGATACGCAGTATTTT | CASSVGLAVTDTQYF
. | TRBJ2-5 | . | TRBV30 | TGTGCCTGGAGTGTAGCTCCGGACAGCCAAGAGACCCAGTACTTC | CAWSVAPDSQETQYF
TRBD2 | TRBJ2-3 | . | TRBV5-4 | TGTGCCAGCAGCTTGAGGACTAGCGGCTTCACAGATACGCAGTATTTT | CASSLRTSGFTDTQYF
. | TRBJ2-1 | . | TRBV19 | TGTGCCAGTAGTATGGGGGGGGCGGATAATGAGCAGTTCTTC | CASSMGGADNEQFF
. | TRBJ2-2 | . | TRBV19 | TGTGCCAGTAGTACCCAGGCTCTAGGGGCCGGGGAGCTGTTTTTT | CASSTQALGAGELFF
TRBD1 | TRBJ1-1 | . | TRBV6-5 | TGTGCCAGCAAAGGACAGGGGGCTTACACTGAAGCTTTCTTT | CASKGQGAYTEAFF
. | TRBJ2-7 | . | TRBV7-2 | TGTGCCAGCAGCTTAGATACTGGTAAATACGAGCAGTACTTC | CASSLDTGKYEQYF
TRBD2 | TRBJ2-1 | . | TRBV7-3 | TGTGCCAGCAGCTTAATCTTAGCGGGAGTGAATGAGCAGTTCTTC | CASSLILAGVNEQFF
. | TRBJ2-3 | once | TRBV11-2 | TGTGCCAGCAGCTTAGGCCCGGTTCGGGCAGATACGCAGTATTTT | CASSLGPVRADTQYF
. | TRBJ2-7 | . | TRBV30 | TGTGCCTGGGGGGGGTGGAACGCGCAGTACTTC | CAWGGWNAQYF
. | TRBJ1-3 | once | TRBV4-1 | TGCGCCAGCAGCCAAGAGGGGGGAAAGACCATATATTTT | CASSQEGGKTIYF
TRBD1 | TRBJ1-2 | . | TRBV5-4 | TGTGCCAGCAGCCCGGACAGGGATCCTCGAGGCTACACCTTC | CASSPDRDPRGYTF
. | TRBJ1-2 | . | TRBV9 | TGTGCCAGCAGCGTAGGCCAGGGGAAAGTCTACACCTTC | CASSVGQGKVYTF
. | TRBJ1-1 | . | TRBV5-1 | TGCGCCAGCAGCTTGGCCCAGGCCCGACTGAACACTGAAGCTTTCTTT | CASSLAQARLNTEAFF
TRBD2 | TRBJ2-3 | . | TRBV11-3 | TGTGCCAGCAGCTTGGGCCTAGCGGTCACAGATACGCAGTATTTT | CASSLGLAVTDTQYF
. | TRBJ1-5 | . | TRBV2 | TGTGCCAGCAGGTATAGCAATCAGCCCCAGCATTTT | CASRYSNQPQHF
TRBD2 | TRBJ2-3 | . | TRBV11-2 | TGTGCCAGCAGTTATAGGACTAGCGGGAGCGGAGATACGCAGTATTTT | CASSYRTSGSGDTQYF
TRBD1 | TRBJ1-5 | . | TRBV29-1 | TGCAGCGTGCCCGGGACAGGGAGCAATCAGCCCCAGCATTTT | CSVPGTGSNQPQHF
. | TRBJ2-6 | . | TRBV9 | TGTGCCAGCAGTGATTTCTCTGGGGCCAACGGCCTGACTTTC | CASSDFSGANGLTF
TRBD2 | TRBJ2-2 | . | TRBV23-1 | TGCGCCAGCAGTCAATTGCCAAGGACGAGCGGGAGGGCCCACACCGGGGAGCTGTTTTTT | CASSQLPRTSGRAHTGELFF
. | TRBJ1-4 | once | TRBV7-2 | TGTGCCAGCAGCCCCGGGGGGGGGCAGTCTAATGAAAAACTGTTTTTT | CASSPGGGQSNEKLFF
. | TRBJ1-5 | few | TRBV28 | TGTGCCAGCAGTTTAATCCCCAGGGGTTACAATCAGCCCCAGCATTTT | CASSLIPRGYNQPQHF
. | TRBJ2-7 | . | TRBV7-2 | TGTGCCAGCAGCTTGGCGACTAGAGGGAGCGAGCAGTACTTC | CASSLATRGSEQYF
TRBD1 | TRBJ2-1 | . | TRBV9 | TGTGCCAGCAGCACCCGGACAGGGGTAAACAATGAGCAGTTCTTC | CASSTRTGVNNEQFF
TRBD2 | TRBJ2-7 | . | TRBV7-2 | TGTGCCAGCAGGCAAAGCGGGATGTACGAGCAGTACTTC | CASRQSGMYEQYF
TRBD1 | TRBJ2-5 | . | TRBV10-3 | TGTGCCATCAGTGAGTCAGGGACAGGGGGCACGGAGACCCAGTACTTC | CAISESGTGGTETQYF
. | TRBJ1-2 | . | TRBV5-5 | TGTGCCAGCAGCTTTCAGGGAGGCTATGGCTACACCTTC | CASSFQGGYGYTF
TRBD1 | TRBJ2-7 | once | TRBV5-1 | TGCGCCAGTACCGACGGGACAGGGATAACCTACGAGCAGTACTTC | CASTDGTGITYEQYF
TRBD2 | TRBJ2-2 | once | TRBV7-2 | TGTGCCAGCACCCGGCCGTCTAGCGGGAACACCGGGGAGCTGTTTTTT | CASTRPSSGNTGELFF
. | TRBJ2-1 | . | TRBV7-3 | TGTGCCAGCAGCCGAACGGGGGGCGAATACAATGAGCAGTTCTTC | CASSRTGGEYNEQFF
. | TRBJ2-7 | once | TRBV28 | TGTGCCAGCAGGAGGACAAATTTTCCCTACGAGCAGTACTTC | CASRRTNFPYEQYF
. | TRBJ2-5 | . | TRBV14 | TGTGCCAGCAGCCAACCCCCGTATGAGACCCAGTACTTC | CASSQPPYETQYF
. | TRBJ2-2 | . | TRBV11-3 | TGTGCCAGCAGCCTTAGCCCCCAGGGGCGGTACACCGGGGAGCTGTTTTTT | CASSLSPQGRYTGELFF
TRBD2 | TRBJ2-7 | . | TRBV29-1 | TGCAGCGTTGGGGCAGCGGGGGAGCAGTACTTC | CSVGAAGEQYF
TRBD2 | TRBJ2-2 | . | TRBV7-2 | TGTGCCAGCAGCCCTAGGGCGGGAGGGCCTTACACCGGGGAGCTGTTTTTT | CASSPRAGGPYTGELFF
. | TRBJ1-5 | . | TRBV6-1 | TGTGCCAGCAATGAAGCAGCGGACGAGCAGCCCCAGCATTTT | CASNEAADEQPQHF
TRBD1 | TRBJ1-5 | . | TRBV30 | TGTGCCTGGAGTACCCTCGACAGGGCGGATCAGCCCCAGCATTTT | CAWSTLDRADQPQHF
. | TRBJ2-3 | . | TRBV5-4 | TGTGCCAGCAGCTTGCGGACAGTCACAGATACGCAGTATTTT | CASSLRTVTDTQYF
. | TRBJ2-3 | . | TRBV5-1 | TGCGCCAGCAGCTCCGGGGAAGATACGCAGTATTTT | CASSSGEDTQYF
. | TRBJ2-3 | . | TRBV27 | TGTGCCAGCAGTTTATCGCGGGACTATACGCAGTATTTT | CASSLSRDYTQYF